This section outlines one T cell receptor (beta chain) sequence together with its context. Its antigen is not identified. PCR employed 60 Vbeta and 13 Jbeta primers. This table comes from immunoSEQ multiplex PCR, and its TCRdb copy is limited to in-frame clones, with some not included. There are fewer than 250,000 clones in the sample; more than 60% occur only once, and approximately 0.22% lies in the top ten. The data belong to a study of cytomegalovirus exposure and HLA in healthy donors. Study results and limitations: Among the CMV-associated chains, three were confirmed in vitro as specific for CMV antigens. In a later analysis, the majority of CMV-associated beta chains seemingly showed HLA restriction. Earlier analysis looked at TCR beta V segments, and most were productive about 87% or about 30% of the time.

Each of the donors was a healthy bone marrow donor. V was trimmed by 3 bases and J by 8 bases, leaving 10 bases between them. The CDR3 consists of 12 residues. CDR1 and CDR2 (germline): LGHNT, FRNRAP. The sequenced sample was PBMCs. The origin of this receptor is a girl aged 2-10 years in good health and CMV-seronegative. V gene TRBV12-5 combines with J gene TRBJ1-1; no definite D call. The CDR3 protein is CASGFPVSEAFF. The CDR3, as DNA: TGTGCTAGTGGTTTTCCAGTCTCCGAAGCTTTCTTT.